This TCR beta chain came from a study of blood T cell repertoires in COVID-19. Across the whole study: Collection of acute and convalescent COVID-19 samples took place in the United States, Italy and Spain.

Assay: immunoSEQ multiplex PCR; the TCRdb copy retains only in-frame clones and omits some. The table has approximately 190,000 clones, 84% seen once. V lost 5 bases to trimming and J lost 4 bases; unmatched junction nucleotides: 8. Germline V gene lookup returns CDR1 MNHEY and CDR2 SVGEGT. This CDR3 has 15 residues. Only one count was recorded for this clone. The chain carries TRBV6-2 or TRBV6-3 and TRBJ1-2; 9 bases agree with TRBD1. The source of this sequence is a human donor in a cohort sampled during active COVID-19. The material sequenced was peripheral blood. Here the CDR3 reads CASSQDRGSGYGYTF. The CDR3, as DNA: TGTGCCAGCAGTCAGGACAGGGGATCAGGCTATGGCTACACCTTC.